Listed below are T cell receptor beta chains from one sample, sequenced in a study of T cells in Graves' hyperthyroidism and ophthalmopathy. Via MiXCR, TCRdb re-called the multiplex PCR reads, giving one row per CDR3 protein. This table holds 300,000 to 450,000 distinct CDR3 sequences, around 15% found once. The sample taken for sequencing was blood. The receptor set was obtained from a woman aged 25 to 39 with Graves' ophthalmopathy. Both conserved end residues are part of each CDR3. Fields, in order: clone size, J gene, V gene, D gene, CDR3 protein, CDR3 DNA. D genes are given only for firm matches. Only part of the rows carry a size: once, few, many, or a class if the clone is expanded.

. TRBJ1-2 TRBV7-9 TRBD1 CASMGTGNNYGYTF TGTGCCAGCATGGGGACAGGCAACAACTATGGCTACACCTTC
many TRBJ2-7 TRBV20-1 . CSAHGSQGSYYEQYF TGCAGTGCTCACGGGTCGCAGGGCTCTTACTACGAGCAGTACTTC
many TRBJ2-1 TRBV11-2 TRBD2 CASSLVGGTSGGDEQFF TGTGCCAGCAGCTTAGTAGGAGGGACTAGCGGGGGGGACGAGCAGTTCTTC
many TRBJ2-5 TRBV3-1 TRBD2 CASSRTASGGLGETQYF TGTGCCAGCAGCCGGACAGCTAGCGGGGGTTTGGGAGAGACCCAGTACTTC
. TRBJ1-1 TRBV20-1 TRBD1 CSADGTGHTEAFF TGCAGTGCTGACGGGACAGGGCACACTGAAGCTTTCTTT
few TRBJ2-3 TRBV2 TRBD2 CASKRGGVTDTQYF TGTGCCAGCAAGCGGGGGGGGGTTACAGATACGCAGTATTTT
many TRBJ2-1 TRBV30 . CAWGPGLSSYNEQFF TGTGCCTGGGGACCAGGGTTAAGCTCCTACAATGAGCAGTTCTTC
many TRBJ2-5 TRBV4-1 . CASSQEPGPETQYF TGCGCCAGCAGCCAAGAACCGGGACCCGAGACCCAGTACTTC
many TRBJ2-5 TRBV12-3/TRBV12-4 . CASSQVGVSPQETQYF TGTGCCAGCAGTCAAGTAGGGGTTTCGCCCCAGGAGACCCAGTACTTC
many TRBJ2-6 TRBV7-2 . CAIRASGANVLTF TGTGCCATCCGGGCGTCTGGGGCCAACGTCCTGACTTTC
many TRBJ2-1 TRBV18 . CASSPLQVSYNEQFF TGTGCCAGCTCACCCCTACAGGTCTCCTACAATGAGCAGTTCTTC
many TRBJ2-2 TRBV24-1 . CATSDPSNTGELFF TGTGCCACCAGTGATCCTTCGAACACCGGGGAGCTGTTTTTT
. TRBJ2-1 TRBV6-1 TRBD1 CASSEMGQPHNEQFF TGTGCCAGCAGTGAAATGGGACAGCCCCACAATGAGCAGTTCTTC
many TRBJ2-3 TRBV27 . CASSKGGHTDTQYF TGTGCCAGCAGCAAAGGGGGACACACAGATACGCAGTATTTT
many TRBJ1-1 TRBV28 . CASSLGGLGGREAFF TGTGCCAGCAGTTTGGGGGGTCTCGGGGGTCGGGAAGCTTTCTTT
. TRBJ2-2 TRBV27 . CASSLSGGGGAGELFF TGTGCCAGCAGTTTATCGGGGGGGGGGGGCGCCGGGGAGCTGTTTTTT
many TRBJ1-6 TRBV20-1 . CSARGPDTSSYNSPLHF TGCAGTGCTAGGGGGCCAGACACCAGCTCCTATAATTCACCCCTCCACTTT
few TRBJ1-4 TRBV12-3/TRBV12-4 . CASSLSPKLFF TGTGCCAGCAGTTTATCACCCAAACTGTTTTTT
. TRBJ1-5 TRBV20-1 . CSAKAAGGNQPQHF TGCAGTGCCAAGGCGGCGGGGGGCAATCAGCCCCAGCATTTT
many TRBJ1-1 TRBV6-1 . CASSEPTTEAFF TGTGCCAGCAGTGAACCGACTACTGAAGCTTTCTTT
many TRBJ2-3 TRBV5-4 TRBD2 CASSFGRAADTQYF TGTGCCAGCAGCTTCGGGAGGGCGGCAGATACGCAGTATTTT
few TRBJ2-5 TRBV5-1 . CASSFGQRETQYF TGCGCCAGCAGCTTTGGACAGAGGGAGACCCAGTACTTC
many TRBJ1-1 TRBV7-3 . CASSASSATEAFF TGTGCCAGCAGCGCCTCAAGCGCCACTGAAGCTTTCTTT
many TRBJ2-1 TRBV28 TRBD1 CASSKKLGQAYNEQFF TGTGCCAGCAGTAAAAAACTGGGACAGGCCTACAATGAGCAGTTCTTC
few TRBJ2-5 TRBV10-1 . CASSSSGTQETQYF TGCGCCAGCAGTTCAAGTGGGACACAAGAGACCCAGTACTTC
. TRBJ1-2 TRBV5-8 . CASSSGAQSYYGYTF TGTGCCAGCAGCTCCGGGGCCCAAAGTTACTATGGCTACACCTTC
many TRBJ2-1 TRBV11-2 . CASSLSGYNEQFF TGTGCCAGCAGCTTAAGTGGTTACAATGAGCAGTTCTTC
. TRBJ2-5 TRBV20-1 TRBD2 CSARGLAEETQYF TGCAGTGCTAGGGGGCTAGCGGAAGAGACCCAGTACTTC
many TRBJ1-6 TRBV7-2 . CASSLYGGNSPLHF TGTGCCAGCAGCTTATATGGGGGGAATTCACCCCTCCACTTT
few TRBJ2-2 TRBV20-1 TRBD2 CSGKRGANTGELFF TGCAGTGGGAAGCGGGGGGCCAACACCGGGGAGCTGTTTTTT
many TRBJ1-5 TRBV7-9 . CASSAVLISNQPQHF TGTGCCAGCAGCGCCGTACTCATTAGCAATCAGCCCCAGCATTTT
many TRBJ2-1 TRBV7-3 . CASSLARFHNEQFF TGTGCCAGCAGCTTGGCTAGATTCCACAATGAGCAGTTCTTC
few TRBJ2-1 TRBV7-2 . CAGSLVGVSSYNEQFF TGTGCCGGCAGCTTAGTAGGGGTGAGCTCCTACAATGAGCAGTTCTTC
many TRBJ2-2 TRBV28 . CASSLSGTRGDRDLNTGELFF TGTGCCAGCAGTTTAAGTGGGACAAGGGGAGATCGCGACCTGAACACCGGGGAGCTGTTTTTT
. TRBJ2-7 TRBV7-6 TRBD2 CASSSAGTSGFEQYF TGTGCCAGCAGCTCGGCCGGGACTAGCGGCTTCGAGCAGTACTTC
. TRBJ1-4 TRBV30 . CARSRTFRDKLFF TGTGCCCGGAGTCGAACGTTTCGGGACAAACTGTTTTTT
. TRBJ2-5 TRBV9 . CASSVGMGQETQYF TGTGCCAGCAGCGTAGGGATGGGTCAGGAGACCCAGTACTTC
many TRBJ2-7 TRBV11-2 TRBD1 CASSLVGGQGAYEQYF TGTGCCAGCAGCTTAGTCGGAGGACAGGGGGCTTACGAGCAGTACTTC
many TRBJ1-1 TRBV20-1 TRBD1 CSATPGGKGEAFF TGCAGTGCTACCCCAGGGGGGAAGGGTGAAGCTTTCTTT
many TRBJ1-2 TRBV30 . CAWSVSQNYGYTF TGTGCCTGGAGTGTATCACAAAACTATGGCTACACCTTC
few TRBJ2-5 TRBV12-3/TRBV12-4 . CAGSLDLEETQYF TGTGCCGGCAGTTTAGACCTGGAAGAGACCCAGTACTTC
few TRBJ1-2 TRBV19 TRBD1 CASRSRGQVYGYTF TGTGCCAGTAGGTCCAGGGGGCAAGTGTATGGCTACACCTTC
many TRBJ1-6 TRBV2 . CASRRNYNSPLHF TGTGCCAGCAGACGGAACTATAATTCACCCCTCCACTTT
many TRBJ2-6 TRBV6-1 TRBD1 CASSSPVLTGGAPGANVLTF TGTGCCAGCAGTTCCCCGGTCCTGACAGGGGGCGCGCCTGGGGCCAACGTCCTGACTTTC
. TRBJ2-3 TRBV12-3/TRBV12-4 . CASSLIQGYGTDTQYF TGTGCCAGCAGTCTAATACAGGGCTATGGCACAGATACGCAGTATTTT
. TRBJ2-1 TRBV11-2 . CASSRMINTAGQFF TGTGCCAGCAGCCGGATGATTAATACGGCGGGGCAGTTCTTC
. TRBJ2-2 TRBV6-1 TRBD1 CASSEPGQAGELFF TGTGCCAGCAGTGAACCCGGACAGGCCGGGGAGCTGTTTTTT